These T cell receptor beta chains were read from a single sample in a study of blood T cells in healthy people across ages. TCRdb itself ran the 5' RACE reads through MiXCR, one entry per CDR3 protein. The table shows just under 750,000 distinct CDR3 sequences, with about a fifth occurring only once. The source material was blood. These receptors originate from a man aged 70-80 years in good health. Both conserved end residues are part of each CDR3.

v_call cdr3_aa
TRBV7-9 CASSPEGPYSNQPQHF
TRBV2 CASSLQQALNYGYTF
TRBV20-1 CSASDHPYEQYF
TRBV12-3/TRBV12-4 CASSLTGSWETQYF
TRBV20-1 CSAQRDRGPSLAYGYTF
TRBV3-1 CASSRVEYEQYF
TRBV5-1 CASSWDYQNEQFF
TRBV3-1 CASSQGGSNIQYF
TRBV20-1 CSARVPGTGTANEKLFF
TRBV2 CASLEERGTDTQYF
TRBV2 CASSEMVGNTEAFF
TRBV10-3 CAISGAGAITTSTDTQYF
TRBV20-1 CSAHTSGGSRETQYF
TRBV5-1 CASSWGQGAYEQYF
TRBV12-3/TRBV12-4 CASRLRGNEQYF
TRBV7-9 CASSFRQAYNEQFF
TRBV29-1 CSVEVNEKLFF
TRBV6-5 CASSHKRLAGTSSYNEQFF
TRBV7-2 CASSSPDDPATNEKLFF
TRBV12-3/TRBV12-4 CASSPTSRGKADMQYF
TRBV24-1 CATSDPHSETQYF
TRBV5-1 CASSSVVGGDEGNEQFF